Following are 13 T cell receptor beta chains from one sample sequenced in a study of blood T cell repertoires in COVID-19 (dated by TCRdb to the early 2020s). The library was made by the immunoSEQ multiplex PCR assay. The table comes from immuneACCESS by way of TCRdb, which keeps in-frame sequences with V and J called. Part of the clones is missing from these tables; in studies checked, under half for an unresolved V gene and the rest for unknown reasons. The sample yields about 220,000 clones; 84% were counted once. Around 9.5% of the sample lies in the top ten. Sequencing input: peripheral blood. The receptors were gathered from a man aged 50 or older with active or convalescent COVID-19.

The chain uses TRBV4-1 and TRBJ1-1; 11 bases are a match to TRBD1. This CDR3 spans 16 amino acids. Germline assignment: CDR1 MGHRA and CDR2 YSYEKL. J gave up 7 bases and V 6 bases, and 13 bases lay outside the gene matches. The CDR3 loop is CASRDARTGGAGEAFF. CDR3 in DNA: TGCGCCAGCAGGGACGCTCGGACAGGGGGCGCAGGTGAAGCTTTCTTT.

The chain is built from TRBV28 and TRBJ2-2; 8 bases fit TRBD1. The trim removed 6 bases at V and 5 bases at J, leaving 8 bases unmatched. CDR3 length equals 15 residues. Germline V gene lookup returns CDR1 MDHEN and CDR2 SYDVKM. DNA of the CDR3: TGTGCCAGCAGCCGTCCCGGGACAGGTACCGGGGAGCTGTTTTTT. This sequence encodes CASSRPGTGTGELFF. Drawing the rest from reference TRBV28 and TRBJ2-2, the complete variable domain is DVKVTQSSRYLVKRTGEKVFLECVQDMDHENMFWYRQDPGLGLRLIYFSYDVKMKEKGDIPEGYSVSREKKERFSLILESASTNQTSMYLCASSRPGTGTGELFFGEGSRLTVL.

The sample holds one count of this clone. The chain is built from TRBV11-2 and TRBJ1-2; a weak D match, TRBD1 (6 bases). The germline V gene has CDR1 SGHAT and CDR2 FQNNGV. The length of the CDR3 is 15 residues. Trimming took 3 bases from V and 1 from J, leaving 12 bases between them. Here the CDR3 reads CASSFSRGNNYGYTF. Here the CDR3 DNA reads TGTGCCAGCAGCTTCTCCAGGGGTAATAACTATGGCTACACCTTC.

The chain uses TRBV4-3 and TRBJ1-2, with 8 positions matching TRBD1. Unmatched junction bases numbered 12, after V lost 4 bases and J lost 5 bases. Germline V lookup: CDR1 LGHNA, CDR2 YSLEER. This CDR3 is 16 amino acids long. CDR3 coding DNA: TGCGCCAGCAGCCCAGCCGCCACTCAGGGGGCGTATGGCTACACCTTC. It specifies CASSPAATQGAYGYTF.

The chain joins TRBV23-1 to TRBJ2-1; D is perhaps TRBD2 (5 bases). TRBV23-1 has ORF status, its function being uncertain. The V end was cut by 2 bases, the J end by 9 bases, with 17 bases between. This CDR3 is 15 amino acids long. The CDR3 sequence is CASSQITGNVGEQFF. The CDR3 DNA is TGCGCCAGCAGTCAAATAACCGGGAATGTCGGTGAGCAGTTCTTC.

The sample holds a few counts of this clone. The CDR3 DNA reads TGTGCCAGCAGCCTCACGATCCCAGGATTTCAGAACACTGAAGCTTTCTTT. It is translated as CASSLTIPGFQNTEAFF. The chain is built from TRBV5-6 and TRBJ1-1; D unresolved. Per germline, CDR1 SGHDT and CDR2 YYEEEE. The CDR3 extends over 17 amino acids. V shed 4 bases and J shed 1 base, with 20 bases lying between them.

The CDR3 nucleotides are TGTGCCAGCTCACCAGGAGGGTTGTACCAAGAGACCCAGTACTTC. This encodes CASSPGGLYQETQYF. This chain uses TRBV18 with TRBJ2-5, with D maybe TRBD2 (6 bases). The CDR3 contains 15 residues. Trimming took 2 bases from V and 0 from J, leaving 10 bases between them. CDR1 and CDR2 from the germline V gene are KGHSH and LQKENI.

The sample holds one count of this clone. This sequence joins TRBV9 and TRBJ2-1; maybe TRBD1 (5 bases). CDR3 size: 16 residues. Germline V lookup: CDR1 SGDLS, CDR2 YYNGEE. Between the trimmed V and J ends, which lost 0 bases and 2 bases, there was a span of 12 bases. CDR3 nucleotide sequence: TGTGCCAGCAGCGTAGATCCCAGGGTTACCTACAATGAGCAGTTCTTC. The encoded protein is CASSVDPRVTYNEQFF.

This chain joins TRBV4-2 and TRBJ2-1; 11 positions match TRBD1. CDR1 and CDR2 (germline): LGHNA, YNFKEQ. The CDR3 extends over 17 amino acids. The V gene end was trimmed by 3 bases and the J gene end by 5 bases; junction bases not matched to a gene: 9. CDR3 residues: CASSQTTGGQGDNEQFF. DNA of the CDR3: TGTGCCAGCAGCCAGACGACCGGGGGACAGGGGGACAATGAGCAGTTCTTC.

The chain recombines TRBV23-1 with TRBJ2-7, with D possibly being TRBD2 (6 bases). TRBV23-1 is annotated as an ORF whose role is uncertain. CDR3 length equals 16 residues. The V end was cut by 4 bases, the J end by 5 bases, with 21 bases between. CDR3 in amino acids: CASSLFREGGRNEQYV. DNA of the CDR3: TGCGCCAGCAGTCTCTTCCGAGAGGGAGGAAGGAACGAGCAGTACGTC.

This clone was counted between two and nine times. Here the CDR3 DNA reads TGCGCCAGCAGCCAAGGTCAAGCGGCCAGCTCCTACAATGAGCAGTTCTTC. It yields the protein CASSQGQAASSYNEQFF. The chain uses TRBV4-3 and TRBJ2-1; D possibly corresponds to TRBD2 (5 bases). V was cut by 1 base and J by 0 bases, with 13 bases left in between. Per germline, CDR1 LGHNA and CDR2 YSLEER. This CDR3 is built from 17 residues.

V and J are TRBV28 and TRBJ2-5; a possible D gene is TRBD1 (5 bases). Germline CDR1 MDHEN, CDR2 SYDVKM. The germline V and J ends were trimmed by 1 base and 1 base, with 7 bases remaining between them. There are 14 residues in the CDR3. The CDR3 reads CASSLSQGQETQYF. DNA for the CDR3: TGTGCCAGCAGTTTATCTCAGGGCCAAGAGACCCAGTACTTC.

CDR3 nucleotides: TGTGCCAGCAGCCAAGTCCTGGCGGGGGCCTCTAGCACAGATACGCAGTATTTT. Translating gives CASSQVLAGASSTDTQYF. The rearrangement joins TRBV4-2 to TRBJ2-3; TRBD2 might be the D (7 bases). Germline V gene data show CDR1 as LGHNA and CDR2 as YNFKEQ. The CDR3 is made up of 18 amino acids. V was cut by 1 base and J by 0 bases, with 17 bases left in between.